The text below deals with one T cell receptor beta chain. The antigen remains undetermined. Germline values: CDR1 MDHEN, CDR2 SYDVKM. Trimming took off 4 bases at V and 2 bases at J, with 17 bases between the two ends. CDR3 size: 16 residues. The sample belongs to a study of T cell repertoires in cytomegalovirus infection. Study summary: It can be stated that public TCR beta signatures indicated CMV infection as well as a matching HLA type. Broader study findings: In two of eight donors, the top clonotype was HLA-C-restricted CMV-specific. Carriage of CMV together with the relevant HLA was identifiable through cumulative public TCR beta family frequency.

TCRdb reprocessed the reads with MiXCR, giving one entry per CDR3 protein. Of 55,000 to 85,000 distinct CDR3 sequences in the sample, more than 20% were seen once. The sample consisted of CD8+ T cells from cultured PBMCs, taken from culture after CMV antigen stimulation. The chain joins TRBV28 to TRBJ1-1; D is unclear. The sequence was collected from a human donor in good health (CMV status not recorded). Some clones in this sample may be carry-over from other donors' samples. This chain's CDR3 is CASSSVPRGLNTEAFF. In DNA form, the CDR3 reads TGTGCCAGCAGTTCGGTTCCGCGGGGTTTAAACACTGAAGCTTTCTTT. The entire variable domain, with the rest obtained from reference TRBV28 and TRBJ1-1, is as follows: DVKVTQSSRYLVKRTGEKVFLECVQDMDHENMFWYRQDPGLGLRLIYFSYDVKMKEKGDIPEGYSVSREKKERFSLILESASTNQTSMYLCASSSVPRGLNTEAFFGQGTRLTVV.